The 9 T cell receptor beta chains listed next were all sequenced from one sample in a study of blood T cell repertoires in COVID-19. Repertoires were generated with immunoSEQ multiplex PCR, while TCRdb's copy carries only in-frame clones and drops some. The sample lists 200,000 to 250,000 clones; about 90% were seen once. The sample comprised peripheral blood. All receptors come from a man aged 18 to 29 with active or convalescent COVID-19.

The rearrangement joins TRBV18 to TRBJ1-1, with D possibly matching TRBD1 (6 bases). V lost 3 bases and J lost 1, with 6 bases in between. Germline V CDR1 and CDR2: KGHSH, LQKENI. The CDR3 covers 13 residues. CDR3 nucleotide sequence: TGTGCCAGCTCACCGGGACAGAACACTGAAGCTTTCTTT. It encodes CASSPGQNTEAFF.

The chain has TRBV18 and TRBJ1-2, with TRBD1 matching 9 bases. This CDR3 spans 18 amino acids. Germline V CDR1 and CDR2: KGHSH, LQKENI. J gave up 0 bases and V 6 bases, and 14 bases lay outside the gene matches. The DNA for the CDR3 is TGTGCCAGCTCCTTATCCGGGACAGGGAGTCGGGCTAACTATGGCTACACCTTC. Its translation is CASSLSGTGSRANYGYTF.

The rearrangement joins TRBV7-9 to TRBJ2-1; possible D gene TRBD2, 5 bases. CDR1 is SEHNR and CDR2 is FQNEAQ in the germline V gene (reference sequence). V lost 2 bases to trimming and J lost 5 bases, with 7 bases between them. The CDR3 has 13 residues. CDR3 region: CASSLRTDNEQFF. The CDR3 DNA reads TGTGCCAGCAGCTTACGGACTGACAATGAGCAGTTCTTC.

This chain uses TRBV10-3 with TRBJ2-7, with 10 bases matching TRBD1. Trimming removed 10 bases from V and 3 bases from J; junction bases left unmatched: 6. The CDR3 runs 13 residues. The V gene's germline CDR1 is ENHRY and CDR2 SYGVKD. For the CDR3, the DNA is TGTGCCACTGGACAGGGGGGAAACTACGAGCAGTACTTC. Residues: CATGQGGNYEQYF.

V and J are TRBV6-5 and TRBJ1-2; D is possibly TRBD1 (6 bases). V shed 2 bases and J shed 4 bases, with 14 bases lying between them. The germline gives CDR1 MNHEY, CDR2 SVGAGI. CDR3 length equals 15 residues. CDR3 protein: CASSYHTGSAYGYTF. The CDR3 coding sequence is TGTGCCAGCAGTTACCATACAGGGTCTGCCTATGGCTACACCTTC.

The chain is built from TRBV21-1 and TRBJ1-5; the table's D call, TRBD1, has no DNA check behind it. TRBV21-1 is given as a pseudogene. This CDR3 has 16 residues. The chain's CDR3 is CASSKIDRERKQPQHF. The CDR3 DNA sequence: TGTGCCAGCAGCAAAATCGACAGGGAAAGGAAACAGCCCCAGCATTTT.

The chain couples TRBV6-5 to TRBJ1-1; D unresolved. Per the germline V gene, CDR1 is MNHEY and CDR2 is SVGAGI. The CDR3 is 13 residues long. V lost 4 bases, J lost 3 bases, and 9 bases lay in between. The CDR3 DNA is TGTGCCAGCAGTTCCCCGCAGGACACTGAAGCTTTCTTT. Translated: CASSSPQDTEAFF.

The chain has TRBV6-2 or TRBV6-3 and TRBJ1-1, with 12 bases that match TRBD1. The CDR3 sequence is 18 residues long. The germline gives CDR1 MNHEY, CDR2 SVGEGT. With V trimmed by 2 bases and J by 0 bases, 7 bases remained unmatched. As DNA, the CDR3 is TGTGCCAGCAGTTACCCCCGGGACAGGGGGCTCATGAACACTGAAGCTTTCTTT. Translation: CASSYPRDRGLMNTEAFF.

The V call is TRBV27, the J call TRBJ1-2; 12 nucleotides match TRBD1. V dropped 3 bases and J dropped 8; count of bases not matched to a gene: 13. The germline gives CDR1 MNHEY, CDR2 SMNVEV (reference sequence). This CDR3 is 17 amino acids long. DNA of the CDR3: TGTGCCAGCAGTTTCTTACATAGGGACAGGGGGCAGTCCGGCTACACCTTC. This encodes CASSFLHRDRGQSGYTF.